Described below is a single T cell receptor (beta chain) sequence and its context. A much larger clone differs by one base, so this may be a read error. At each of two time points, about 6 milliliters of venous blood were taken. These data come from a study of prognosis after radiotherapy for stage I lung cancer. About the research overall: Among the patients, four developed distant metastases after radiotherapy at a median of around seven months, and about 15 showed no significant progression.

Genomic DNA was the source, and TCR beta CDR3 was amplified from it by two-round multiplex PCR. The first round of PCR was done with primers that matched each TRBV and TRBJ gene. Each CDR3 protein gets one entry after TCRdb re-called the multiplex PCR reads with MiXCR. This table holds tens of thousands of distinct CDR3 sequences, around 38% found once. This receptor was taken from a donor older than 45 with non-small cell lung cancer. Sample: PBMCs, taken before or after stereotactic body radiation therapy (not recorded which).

This chain's CDR3 is CASSLAGGQGWGVAYNEQFF. The CDR3 DNA reads as TGCGCCAGCAGCTTGGCCGGGGGACAGGGCTGGGGGGTGGCCTACAATGAGCAGTTCTTC. The V gene is TRBV5-1, the J gene TRBJ2-1; 9 nucleotides agree with TRBD1. CDR3 length: 20 amino acids. Germline V lookup: CDR1 SGHRS, CDR2 YFSETQ. V gave up 0 bases and J gave up 2 bases; unmatched junction bases: 15. The whole variable domain, remainder taken from reference TRBV5-1 and TRBJ2-1, is KAGVTQTPRYLIKTRGQQVTLSCSPISGHRSVSWYQQTPGQGLQFLFEYFSETQRNKGNFPGRFSGRQFSNSRSEMNVSTLELGDSALYLCASSLAGGQGWGVAYNEQFFGPGTRLTVL.